These T cell receptor beta chains were read from a single sample in a study of tumor-infiltrating lymphocytes in primary liver carcinoma. MiXCR, run by TCRdb on the multiplex PCR reads, gives a single entry per CDR3 protein. Here the sample spans roughly 120,000 distinct CDR3 sequences, 55% to 75% being singletons. Sequencing input: liver tumor tissue from sampling region 3. These receptors were taken from a woman aged 55-69 years with primary liver carcinoma and hepatitis B virus infection. Both conserved end residues are part of each CDR3. The D gene is left open where the match is weak. The listing skips clone size in some rows; elsewhere it reads once, few, many or a size class.

>TRBJ2-1|TRBV11-1|-|-
CASSLPGAIYNEQFF
TGTGCCAGCAGCTTACCCGGAGCTATTTACAATGAGCAGTTCTTC
>TRBJ1-5|TRBV6-1|-|-
CASSDLADSNQSQQF
TGTGCCAGCAGTGATTTGGCCGATAGCAATCAGTCCCAGCAATTT
>TRBJ2-7|TRBV18|few|-
CASSPQDYPNEQYF
TGTGCCAGCTCACCACAGGACTACCCGAACGAGCAGTACTTC
>TRBJ2-7|TRBV16|-|TRBD1
CASSSTGTAYEQYF
TGTGCCAGCAGCTCAACCGGGACAGCCTACGAGCAGTACTTC
>TRBJ1-2|TRBV11-2|-|-
CASGSGTEYGYPF
TGTGCTAGCGGTTCCGGGACGGAATATGGCTACCCCTTC
>TRBJ1-5|TRBV30|few|-
CAWSVGWKQPQHF
TGTGCCTGGAGTGTGGGATGGAAACAGCCCCAGCATTTT
>TRBJ1-1|TRBV25-1|few|-
CASSESGEAFF
TGTGCCAGCAGTGAAAGTGGTGAAGCTTTCTTT
>TRBJ1-1|TRBV5-1|many|-
CASSSSTGEAFF
TGCGCCAGCAGCTCGTCGACAGGAGAAGCTTTCTTT
>TRBJ2-4|TRBV11-3|-|-
CAAGNPGRAENIQYF
TGTGCCGCTGGGAATCCGGGGCGGGCCGAAAACATTCAGTACTTC
>TRBJ2-3|TRBV5-1|many|TRBD2
CASSLREAGETDTQYF
TGCGCCAGCAGCTTGAGGGAAGCGGGAGAGACAGATACGCAGTATTTT
>TRBJ2-1|TRBV11-1|once|-
CTSSLDLADFEQFF
TGTACCAGCAGCTTGGATTTGGCCGATTTCGAGCAGTTCTTC
>TRBJ1-4|TRBV11-2|-|-
CASNLTGPGKLFF
TGTGCCAGCAACTTAACGGGTCCGGGAAAACTGTTTTTT
>TRBJ1-5|TRBV6-6|-|-
CASSFEAGDQPQHF
TGTGCCAGCAGTTTCGAGGCAGGGGATCAGCCCCAGCATTTT
>TRBJ1-3|TRBV24-1|many|-
CATIGTSRNTIYF
TGTGCCACCATCGGGACCTCTAGAAACACCATATATTTT
>TRBJ2-7|TRBV2|-|TRBD2
CAGSESSGSSREQHF
TGTGCCGGCAGCGAGTCGAGCGGGAGTTCCCGCGAGCAGCACTTC
>TRBJ1-5|TRBV6-1|many|TRBD1
CASGKGASNQPQHF
TGTGCCAGCGGGAAGGGGGCGAGCAATCAGCCCCAGCATTTT
>TRBJ2-7|TRBV6-6|-|-
CASRQERSGDYERYF
TGTGCCAGTAGACAGGAAAGGTCTGGGGACTACGAGCGGTACTTC
>TRBJ2-1|TRBV5-5|many|TRBD2
CASSLSLAGVYNEQFF
TGTGCCAGCAGTCTGAGCCTAGCGGGAGTATACAATGAGCAGTTCTTC
>TRBJ2-3|TRBV30|-|-
CARSRNTTDTQYF
TGTGCCAGGAGTCGCAACACAACAGATACGCAGTATTTT
>TRBJ1-2|TRBV7-9|many|-
CASSYEGSSGYGYTF
TGTGCCAGCAGCTATGAAGGGTCATCCGGATATGGCTACACCTTC
>TRBJ2-1|TRBV20-1|-|-
CSAGEDSYNEQFF
TGCAGTGCTGGGGAGGACTCCTACAATGAGCAGTTCTTC
>TRBJ1-2|TRBV11-2|-|-
CASSVVSNYGYTF
TGTGCCAGCAGCGTAGTCAGCAACTATGGCTACACCTTC
>TRBJ2-6|TRBV5-1|-|-
CASSLAGRGISGANVLAF
TGCGCCAGCAGCTTGGCCGGCAGGGGAATCTCTGGGGCCAACGTCCTGGCTTTC
>TRBJ2-5|TRBV11-2|-|-
CASNLAGGGREAQYF
TGTGCCAGCAACTTAGCCGGGGGCGGGCGAGAGGCCCAGTACTTC
>TRBJ2-7|TRBV11-2|many|TRBD1
CASSPATGGAYEQYF
TGTGCCAGCAGCCCAGCGACAGGGGGCGCCTACGAGCAGTACTTC
>TRBJ2-1|TRBV7-3|-|-
CASSLFIASSYNEQFF
TGTGCCAGCAGCCTATTCATAGCGAGCTCATACAATGAGCAGTTCTTC
>TRBJ2-3|TRBV4-2|-|TRBD2
CAGSQEEGGRTDTQYF
TGTGCCGGCAGCCAAGAGGAGGGAGGGCGCACAGATACGCAGTATTTT
>TRBJ2-5|TRBV29-1|once|-
CSVSYRDGFQETQYF
TGCAGCGTTTCCTACAGGGATGGTTTTCAAGAGACCCAGTACTTC
>TRBJ2-1|TRBV11-2|-|TRBD2
CASTTTSGRSNVQIF
TGTGCCAGCACCACGACTAGCGGGAGAAGTAATGTGCAGATCTTC
>TRBJ2-2|TRBV5-6|-|-
CAGSLMNVTTTGELFF
TGTGCCGGGAGCTTGATGAACGTGACCACAACCGGGGAGCTGTTTTTT
>TRBJ2-3|TRBV11-2|once|-
CASSMGLPTDSRYF
TGTGCCAGTAGCATGGGGCTTCCCACAGATTCGCGGTATTTT
>TRBJ2-7|TRBV5-6|many|TRBD2
CASSSTTSGRDYEQYF
TGTGCCAGCAGCTCAACCACTAGCGGGAGGGACTACGAGCAGTACTTC
>TRBJ2-6|TRBV11-2|-|-
CASILEPGANILTF
TGTGCCAGCATCTTAGAGCCAGGGGCCAACATCCTGACTTTC
>TRBJ2-7|TRBV11-2|-|TRBD1
CASSFGTGGGFDEQYF
TGTGCCAGCAGCTTTGGGACAGGGGGCGGATTCGATGAACAGTACTTC
>TRBJ2-1|TRBV12-3/TRBV12-4|-|-
CAGSGDNEQFF
TGTGCCGGCAGTGGAGACAATGAGCAGTTCTTC
>TRBJ1-1|TRBV9|few|-
CASSVDSKNTEAFF
TGTGCCAGCAGCGTAGACAGTAAGAACACTGAAGCTTTCTTT
>TRBJ2-7|TRBV6-2/TRBV6-3|many|-
CASSRLGLAGPYEQYF
TGTGCCAGCAGTCGACTTGGGCTGGCGGGTCCTTACGAGCAGTACTTC
>TRBJ2-3|TRBV29-1|-|TRBD2
CSVSGRGITDTQHF
TGCAGCGTGTCGGGGCGGGGGATCACAGATACGCAGCACTTT
>TRBJ2-3|TRBV6-1|many|TRBD2
CASSTTSGSADTQYF
TGTGCCAGCAGTACGACTAGCGGGAGTGCAGATACGCAGTATTTT
>TRBJ1-2|TRBV4-2|few|-
CADSQVGTNYGYTF
TGTGCCGACAGCCAAGTTGGGACTAACTATGGCTACACCTTC
>TRBJ2-1|TRBV11-2|-|TRBD1
CASSLGTGTGELFF
TGTGCCAGCAGCTTGGGAACCGGGACAGGAGAGCTGTTCTTC
>TRBJ2-7|TRBV11-2|-|-
CANSLPKTYEQYF
TGTGCCAACAGCTTACCAAAGACCTACGAGCAGTACTTC
>TRBJ2-7|TRBV6-5|many|TRBD1
CASSYSTGGYEQYF
TGTGCCAGCAGTTACTCGACAGGGGGGTACGAGCAGTACTTC
>TRBJ1-5|TRBV6-5|many|-
CASKTTGTANQPQHF
TGTGCCAGCAAGACCACCGGGACCGCGAATCAGCCCCAGCATTTT
>TRBJ2-5|TRBV11-3|once|-
CSNSLQLRETQYF
TGTTCCAACAGCTTACAGCTTCGGGAGACCCAGTACTTC
>TRBJ1-3|TRBV11-2|-|-
CASSFGIGDTTYF
TGTGCCAGCAGCTTCGGTATAGGGGACACCACATATTTT
>TRBJ1-6|TRBV7-6|-|-
CASSPGQNNSPLHF
TGTGCCAGCAGCCCCGGACAGAATAATTCACCCCTCCACTTT
>TRBJ2-3|TRBV11-2|-|-
CTSSHIPGLGAGSQYF
TGTACCAGCAGCCATATACCGGGACTCGGGGCGGGTTCGCAGTATTTT
>TRBJ1-5|TRBV6-1|many|-
CASSSSHGAGRGTHRYF
TGTGCCAGCAGCTCGAGCCACGGCGCAGGCCGGGGTACCCATCGGTATTTT
>TRBJ2-1|TRBV28|many|-
CASSFLPEGQFF
TGTGCCAGCAGTTTTCTCCCGGAGGGGCAGTTCTTC
>TRBJ1-2|TRBV29-1|many|TRBD1
CSATEGAYGYTF
TGCAGCGCGACCGAGGGGGCATATGGCTACACCTTC
>TRBJ2-1|TRBV7-8|-|-
CASTKGAGGWDQFF
TGTGCCAGCACCAAAGGGGCAGGAGGTTGGGATCAGTTCTTC
>TRBJ2-2|TRBV11-1|-|-
CASRESLDTGELFF
TGTGCCAGCAGAGAGAGCCTTGACACCGGGGAGCTGTTTTTC
>TRBJ1-3|TRBV4-1|-|-
CASGPVDSGSGNTIYF
TGCGCTAGCGGCCCCGTGGACAGCGGCTCTGGAAACACCATATATTTT